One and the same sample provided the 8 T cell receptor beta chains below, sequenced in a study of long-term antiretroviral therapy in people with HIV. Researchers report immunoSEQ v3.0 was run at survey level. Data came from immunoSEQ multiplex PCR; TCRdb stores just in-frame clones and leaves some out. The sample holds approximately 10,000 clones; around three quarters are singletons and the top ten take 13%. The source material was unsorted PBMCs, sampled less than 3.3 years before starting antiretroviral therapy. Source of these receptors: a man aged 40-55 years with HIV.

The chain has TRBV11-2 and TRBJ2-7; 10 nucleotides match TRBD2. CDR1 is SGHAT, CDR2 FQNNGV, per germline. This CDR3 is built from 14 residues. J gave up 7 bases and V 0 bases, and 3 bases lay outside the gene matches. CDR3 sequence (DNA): TGTGCCAGCAGCTTAGAACTAGCGGGATATGAGCAGTACTTC. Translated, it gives CASSLELAGYEQYF.

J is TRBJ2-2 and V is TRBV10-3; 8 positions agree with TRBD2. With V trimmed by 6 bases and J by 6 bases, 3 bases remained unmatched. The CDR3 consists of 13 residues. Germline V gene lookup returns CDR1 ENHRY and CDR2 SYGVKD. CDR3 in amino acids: CAISPGLAGELFF. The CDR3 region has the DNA TGTGCCATCAGCCCGGGACTAGCCGGGGAGCTGTTTTTT.

In DNA, the CDR3 is TGCGCCAGCAGCTTCGGCCCCTCCAATGAGCAGTTCTTC. It is translated as CASSFGPSNEQFF. The chain links TRBV5-1 to TRBJ2-1, with D unresolved. V lost 2 bases and J 6 bases, leaving 9 bases between the germline ends. Germline CDR1 and CDR2: SGHRS and YFSETQ. This CDR3 comprises 13 residues.

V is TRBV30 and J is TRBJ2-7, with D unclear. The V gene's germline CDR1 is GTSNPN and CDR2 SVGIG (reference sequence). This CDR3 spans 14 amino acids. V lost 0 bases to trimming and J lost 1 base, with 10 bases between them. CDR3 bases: TGTGCCTGGAGTGTACAGACTCCGTCCTACGAGCAGTACTTC. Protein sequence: CAWSVQTPSYEQYF.

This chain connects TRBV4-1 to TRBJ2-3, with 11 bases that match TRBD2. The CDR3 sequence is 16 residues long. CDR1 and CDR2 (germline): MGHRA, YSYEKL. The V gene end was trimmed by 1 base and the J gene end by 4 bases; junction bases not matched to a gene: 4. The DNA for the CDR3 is TGCGCCAGCAGCCAAGCACTAGCGGGAGTCTCAGATACGCAGTATTTT. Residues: CASSQALAGVSDTQYF.

The CDR3 loop is CSLRTGLINEQFF. The CDR3 DNA follows: TGCAGCCTGAGAACGGGACTAATCAATGAGCAGTTCTTC. V usage is TRBV29-1 and J usage is TRBJ2-1; 7 bases agree with TRBD2. CDR1 and CDR2 (germline): SQVTM, ANQGSEA. Trimming removed 8 bases from V and 6 bases from J; junction bases left unmatched: 10. CDR3 length equals 13 residues.

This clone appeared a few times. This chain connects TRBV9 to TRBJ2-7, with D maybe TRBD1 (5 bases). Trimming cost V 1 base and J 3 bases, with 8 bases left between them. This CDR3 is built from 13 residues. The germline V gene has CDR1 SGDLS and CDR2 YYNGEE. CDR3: CASSVNQGYEQYF. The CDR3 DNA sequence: TGTGCCAGCAGCGTAAATCAGGGCTACGAGCAGTACTTC. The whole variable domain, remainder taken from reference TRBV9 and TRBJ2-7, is DSGVTQTPKHLITATGQRVTLRCSPRSGDLSVYWYQQSLDQGLQFLIQYYNGEERAKGNILERFSAQQFPDLHSELNLSSLELGDSALYFCASSVNQGYEQYFGPGTRLTVT.

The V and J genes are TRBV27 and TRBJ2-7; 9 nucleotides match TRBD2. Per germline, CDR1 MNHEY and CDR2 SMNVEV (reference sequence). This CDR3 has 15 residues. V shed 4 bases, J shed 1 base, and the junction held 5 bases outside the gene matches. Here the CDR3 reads CASSSSLAGSYEQYF. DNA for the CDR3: TGTGCCAGCAGTTCCTCGCTAGCGGGATCCTACGAGCAGTACTTC.